This T cell receptor (beta chain) is drawn from a study of OX40 agonist ivuxolimab in advanced cancers. Some clones are missing from TCRdb's copy, which holds only in-frame ones; the method was immunoSEQ multiplex PCR. The sample consists of approximately 12,000 clones, less than 85% of them appearing once. This clone was observed a few times. The J segment lost 8 bases and the V segment lost 4 bases, leaving 11 bases of the junction unmatched. The CDR3 sequence is 15 residues long. CDR1 is SGHNT and CDR2 is YYREEE in the germline V gene (reference sequence). This specimen was CD4+ or CD8+ T cells sorted from blood, taken in a trial of the OX40 agonist ivuxolimab. The TCR comes from an adult with an advanced solid tumor such as melanoma, head and neck, liver or kidney cancer. The V and J genes are TRBV5-4 and TRBJ2-1, with 8 bases matching TRBD2. CDR3 bases: TGTGCCAGCAGCATGCCGGGACTAGGCTTTTATGAGCAGTTCTTC. Translating gives CASSMPGLGFYEQFF.